A selection of T cell receptor beta chains follows, all from one sample in a study of blood T cell repertoires in COVID-19. Using immunoSEQ multiplex PCR, the repertoire was profiled, and TCRdb retains in-frame clones only, with some absent. The sample lists 190,000 or so clones, just under 90% seen once, with about 0.96% in the top ten. The specimen was peripheral blood. These receptors all stem from a woman between 18 and 29 years old who had recovered from COVID-19. Both conserved end residues are trimmed from each CDR3. D genes are given only for firm matches.

TRBJ1-1 TRBV7-8 . ASSLVRDNTEAF
TRBJ1-1 TRBV7-9 TRBD1 ASSLGDRANTEAF
TRBJ1-5 TRBV20-1 . SASGRRPWGNQPQH
TRBJ1-2 TRBV10-3 . AISAESYGYT
TRBJ1-3 TRBV9 . ASSVEPDSSGNTIY
TRBJ1-1 TRBV2 . ASAGTLGTEAF
TRBJ1-2 TRBV2 TRBD1 ASTSRGQGAQGYT
TRBJ2-2 TRBV5-1 TRBD1 ASSLRPPGTEITGELF
TRBJ2-3 TRBV6-2/TRBV6-3 TRBD2 ASSYEAGGLEDTQY
TRBJ2-1 TRBV12-5 . ASGLSGRGLDSEQF
TRBJ1-6 TRBV19 . ASREDSFNSPLH
TRBJ2-1 TRBV3-1/TRBV3-2 TRBD1 ASRQTQGAEQF
TRBJ2-7 TRBV6-2/TRBV6-3 . ASSYNSYYEQY
TRBJ1-1 TRBV13 TRBD1 ASRLTRGLFTEAF
TRBJ2-5 TRBV6-5 . ASRFWAETQY
TRBJ2-2 TRBV14 . ASRSTVGELF
TRBJ2-5 TRBV7-6 . ASSFFEETQY
TRBJ2-2 TRBV29-1 . SVRLNTGELF
TRBJ2-1 TRBV11-3 TRBD2 ASGRANYNEQF
TRBJ2-3 TRBV28 TRBD2 ASSPNLGRAEADTQY
TRBJ2-3 TRBV2 . ASSEGGGGTDTQY
TRBJ1-1 TRBV29-1 . SAGQTNTEAF
TRBJ1-1 TRBV7-9 . ASSFYVSEAF
TRBJ1-1 TRBV15 . ATSREGENSEAF
TRBJ2-1 TRBV2 TRBD2 ASRGTSGNEQF
TRBJ1-6 TRBV4-1 . ASSQDGGGFGSPLH
TRBJ2-1 TRBV5-1 . ASSLGFRGSGRFYNEQF
TRBJ1-5 TRBV7-8 TRBD1 ASSLGSGTGVNQPQH
TRBJ1-5 TRBV9 TRBD1 ASSVGQGAQPQH
TRBJ1-4 TRBV30 . AWSPGGELF